The next 6 T cell receptor beta chains were all read from a single sample in a study. TCRdb called the RT-PCR reads again in MiXCR, with one record for every CDR3 protein. The sample has about 680,000 distinct CDR3 sequences, 12% to 15% seen once. The sequenced sample was memory CD4+ T cells from blood. Source of these receptors: a female donor in good health, serving as a healthy control.

This clonotype was observed a handful of times. The V gene is TRBV7-9, the J gene TRBJ1-3, with D maybe TRBD1 (6 bases). Trimming shortened V by 7 bases and J by 6 bases, and 16 bases separated the two germline ends. Germline V gene sequence: CDR1 SEHNR, CDR2 FQNEAQ (reference sequence). The CDR3 consists of 14 residues. The CDR3 DNA follows: TGTGCCAGCACCTTCGCGGGGGCGGAAAACACCATATATTTT. It codes for CASTFAGAENTIYF.

Details on this clonotype: This sequence may be a read error, since a much larger clone differs from it by one base. The conserved phenylalanine or tryptophan normally closing the CDR3 is absent here, so this likely arose from a read error. This chain links TRBV5-1 with TRBJ2-1; no reliable D call. Germline V gene data show CDR1 as SGHRS and CDR2 as YFSETQ. The V gene lost 1 base and the J gene lost 7 bases, with 9 bases spanning the gap. The CDR3 loop spans 13 amino acids. The CDR3 loop is CASSLPFSNEQFC. CDR3 sequence (DNA): TGCGCCAGCAGCTTGCCGTTTTCAAATGAGCAGTTCTGC.

V gene TRBV24-1 combines with J gene TRBJ2-3; D is ambiguous. Germline CDR1 is KGHDR and CDR2 is SFDVKD. This CDR3 is built from 14 residues. Trimming pared 0 bases from V and 3 bases from J, leaving 6 bases between. CDR3 protein: CATSDLLSTDTQYF. The CDR3 DNA reads TGTGCCACCAGTGATTTGCTGTCTACAGATACGCAGTATTTT.

This chain uses TRBV7-2 with TRBJ1-2; tentative D call: TRBD1 (5 bases). The V end lost 7 bases, the J end lost 6 bases, and 15 bases lay between the germline ends. From germline, CDR1 is SGHTA and CDR2 FQGNSA. This CDR3 is built from 13 residues. The CDR3 region has the DNA TGTGCCAGCAACCTAATGAGGGGTGATGGCTACACCTTC. This translates into CASNLMRGDGYTF.

The chain uses TRBV12-3 or TRBV12-4 and TRBJ1-1; D remains ambiguous. The CDR3 sequence is 18 residues long. Trimming removed 3 bases from V and 3 bases from J, with 23 bases in between. The CDR3 region is CASSFSADSRLRDTEAFF. The CDR3 bases are TGTGCCAGCAGTTTTAGTGCCGACTCCAGGTTGAGGGACACTGAAGCTTTCTTT.

This clonotype was recorded a few times. V and J are TRBV15 and TRBJ2-4; no firm D call. V was cut by 0 bases and J by 11 bases, with 8 bases left in between. The germline CDR1 and CDR2 sequences are LNHNV and YYDKDF (reference sequence). CDR3 length: 12 residues. The CDR3 bases are TGTGCCACCAGCAGAGACTTCCAGGTTCAGTACTTC. As protein: CATSRDFQVQYF. Drawing the rest from reference TRBV15 and TRBJ2-4, the complete variable domain is DAMVIQNPRYQVTQFGKPVTLSCSQTLNHNVMYWYQQKSSQAPKLLFHYYDKDFNNEADTPDNFQSRRPNTSFCFLDIRSPGLGDTAMYLCATSRDFQVQYFGAGTRLSVL.